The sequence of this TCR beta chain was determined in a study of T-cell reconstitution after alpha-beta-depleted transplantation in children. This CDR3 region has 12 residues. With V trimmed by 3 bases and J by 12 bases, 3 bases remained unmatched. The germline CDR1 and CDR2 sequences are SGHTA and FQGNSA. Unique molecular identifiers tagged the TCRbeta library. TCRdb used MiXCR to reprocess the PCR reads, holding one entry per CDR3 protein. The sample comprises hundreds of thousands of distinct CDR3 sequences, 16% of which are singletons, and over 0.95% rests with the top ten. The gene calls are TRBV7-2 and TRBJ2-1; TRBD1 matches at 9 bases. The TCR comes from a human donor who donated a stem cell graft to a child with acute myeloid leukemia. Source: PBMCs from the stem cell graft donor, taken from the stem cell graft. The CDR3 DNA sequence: TGTGCCAGCAGCTTCGCGGACAGGGGGCAGTTCTTC. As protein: CASSFADRGQFF.